This T cell receptor beta chain originates from a study of T cell repertoires in cytomegalovirus infection. TCRdb passed the reads through MiXCR, listing each CDR3 protein once. The sample records approximately 220,000 distinct CDR3 sequences, 35% to 40% being singletons. CDR1 and CDR2 (germline): SEHNR, FQNEAQ (reference sequence). This CDR3 has 14 amino acids. Trimming removed 3 bases from V and 5 bases from J, with 13 bases in between. This clonotype was recorded a few times. As yet, its antigen is unknown. The source of this sequence is a human donor in good health (CMV status not recorded). Some clones in this sample may be carry-over from other donors' samples. This chain connects TRBV7-9 to TRBJ1-2; no firm D call. The material was CD8+ T cells from cultured PBMCs, obtained from culture after CMV antigen stimulation. For the CDR3, the DNA is TGTGCCAGCAGCTTCATCCCGAGGGAGTATGGCTACACCTTC. This translates into CASSFIPREYGYTF.